This TCR beta chain stems from a study of Graves' ophthalmopathy and Graves' hyperthyroidism. Unmatched junction bases numbered 6, after V lost 1 base and J lost 5 bases. Germline assignment: CDR1 LNHNV and CDR2 YYDKDF (reference sequence). The CDR3 runs to 15 residues. Thyroid ultrasound, orbital computed tomography, TRAb, serum thyroxine and clinical symptoms formed the basis of diagnosis. This clonotype appeared a few times. RNA transcripts were the source from which TCR beta CDR3 regions were amplified. After a first-round RT-PCR with HTBI primers, a second-round multiplex PCR was run. TCRdb reprocessed the multiplex PCR reads with MiXCR, giving one entry per CDR3 protein. The table includes around 1.1 million distinct CDR3 sequences, less than 45% detected once.

This clonotype was sampled from an adult man with Graves' hyperthyroidism. Sequencing was done on a sample of peripheral blood or thyroid tissue (not recorded which). V and J are TRBV15 and TRBJ2-3; 7 bases fit TRBD2. The chain's CDR3 is CATSRGGGMRDTQYF. The CDR3 bases are TGTGCCACCAGCAGAGGGGGGGGGATGCGAGATACGCAGTATTTT.